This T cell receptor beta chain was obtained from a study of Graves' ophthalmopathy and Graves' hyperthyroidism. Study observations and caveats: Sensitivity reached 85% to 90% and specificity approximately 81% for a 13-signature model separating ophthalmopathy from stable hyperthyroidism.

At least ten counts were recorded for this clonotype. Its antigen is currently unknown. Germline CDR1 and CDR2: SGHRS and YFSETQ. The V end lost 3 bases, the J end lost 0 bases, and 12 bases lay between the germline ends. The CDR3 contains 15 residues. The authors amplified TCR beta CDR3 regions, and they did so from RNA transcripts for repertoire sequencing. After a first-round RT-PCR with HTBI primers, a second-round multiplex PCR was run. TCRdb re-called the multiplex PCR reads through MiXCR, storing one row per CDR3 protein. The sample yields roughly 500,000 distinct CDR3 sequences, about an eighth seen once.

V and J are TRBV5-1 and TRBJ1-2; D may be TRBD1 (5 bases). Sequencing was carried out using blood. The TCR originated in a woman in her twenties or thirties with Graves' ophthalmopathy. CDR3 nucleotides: TGCGCCAGCAGCTCTTCGGGGGGAACTAACTATGGCTACACCTTC. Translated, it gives CASSSSGGTNYGYTF.